These 25 T cell receptor beta chains were all obtained from the same sample, sequenced in a study of T cells in Graves' hyperthyroidism and ophthalmopathy. Amplification of TCR beta CDR3 regions was performed using RNA transcripts as template. A first-round RT-PCR of the TCR CDR3 used the HTBI primer set. TCRdb re-called the multiplex PCR reads with MiXCR, one entry per CDR3 protein. The sample yields 210,000 or so distinct CDR3 sequences, about a sixth seen once. The sequenced material came from blood. All receptors come from a man in his fifties or sixties with Graves' hyperthyroidism.

The table lists this clonotype with a few counts. The chain combines TRBV6-1 with TRBJ2-3; possible D gene TRBD1, 6 bases. Trimming cost V 3 bases and J 0 bases, with 16 bases left between them. The CDR3 has 17 residues. The germline V gene encodes CDR1 MNHNS and CDR2 SASEGT. The CDR3 DNA sequence: TGTGCCAGCAGTGACCCTTGGACAGTTTATAGCACAGATACGCAGTATTTT. Amino acids: CASSDPWTVYSTDTQYF.

For this clonotype: A read error may account for a junction end that differs from germline. The chain employs TRBV12-3 or TRBV12-4 and TRBJ2-7; the match to TRBD1 covers 12 bases. This CDR3 has 14 amino acids. The CDR3 sequence is CASSWDRGLNEQHF. The CDR3 nucleotides are TGTGCCAGCAGTTGGGACAGGGGGCTAAACGAGCAGCACTTC.

This clonotype showed up just a few times. This chain connects TRBV20-1 to TRBJ2-5; tentatively, D is TRBD2 (6 bases). Trimming took off 3 bases at V and 3 bases at J, with 17 bases between the two ends. CDR1 is DFQATT and CDR2 is SNEGSKA in the germline V gene (reference sequence). There are 15 residues in the CDR3. The CDR3 region is CSARIPGRLKETQYF. The CDR3 nucleotides are TGCAGTGCTAGGATCCCTGGGAGGTTAAAAGAGACCCAGTACTTC.

This clonotype was recorded a few times. The rearrangement uses TRBV18 and TRBJ1-5, with 8 bases aligning to TRBD1. Germline-derived CDR1 and CDR2 are KGHSH and LQKENI. The CDR3 is 15 residues long. V was clipped by 6 bases and J by 1 base; unmatched bases: 5. CDR3 sequence (DNA): TGTGCCAGCTCCACGCAGGGGGCGAGCAATCAGCCCCAGCATTTT. This codes for CASSTQGASNQPQHF.

The chain uses TRBV2 and TRBJ2-1, with unresolved D. This CDR3 is built from 12 residues. CDR1 and CDR2 (germline): SNHLY, FYNNEI. V lost 3 bases to trimming and J lost 7 bases, with 7 bases between them. The CDR3 protein is CASSEFGNEQFF. The CDR3 DNA reads as TGTGCCAGCAGTGAGTTCGGGAATGAGCAGTTCTTC.

V gene TRBV5-6 combines with J gene TRBJ1-2; D is undetermined. Looked up from germline, CDR1 is SGHDT and CDR2 is YYEEEE. This CDR3 region has 14 residues. Trimming took off 0 bases at V and 2 bases at J, with 8 bases between the two ends. The CDR3 loop is CASSLVGQNYGYTF. CDR3 bases: TGTGCCAGCAGCTTGGTGGGTCAGAACTATGGCTACACCTTC.

The gene calls are TRBV6-1 and TRBJ2-5, with D tentatively TRBD1 (8 bases). Trimming cost V 2 bases and J 6 bases, with 13 bases left between them. The CDR3 is 14 amino acids. Per germline, CDR1 MNHNS and CDR2 SASEGT. The CDR3 spells CASSELQGGKTQYF. The CDR3 nucleotides are TGTGCCAGCAGTGAACTACAGGGGGGGAAGACCCAGTACTTC.

Many counts were recorded for this clonotype. V gene TRBV6-9 combines with J gene TRBJ2-1; 10 bases line up with TRBD2. CDR3 length: 15 residues. Germline V lookup: CDR1 MNHGY, CDR2 SVAAGI. V dropped 6 bases and J dropped 11; count of bases not matched to a gene: 13. The CDR3 DNA is TGTGCCAGCAGACCTAACCTAGCGGGAGAGCGGAAGCAGTTCTTC. This translates into CASRPNLAGERKQFF.

This clonotype was recorded many times. CDR3 sequence reads: CASSLVRDKNTEAFF. CDR3 in DNA: TGTGCCAGCAGCTTAGTACGGGACAAGAACACTGAAGCTTTCTTT. The rearrangement uses TRBV7-2 and TRBJ1-1, with D perhaps matching TRBD1 (6 bases). The germline V gene encodes CDR1 SGHTA and CDR2 FQGNSA. This CDR3 contains 15 residues. V was trimmed by 1 base and J by 1 base, leaving 10 bases between them.

This clonotype occurred a few times. This rearrangement joins TRBV5-4 to TRBJ1-6; 9 nucleotides match TRBD1. Germline CDR1 and CDR2: SGHNT and YYREEE (reference sequence). This CDR3 is 16 amino acids long. The V and J ends lost 4 bases and 10 bases, in that order; junction bases with no gene match: 12. As DNA, the CDR3 is TGTGCCAGCAGCCCAACCGGACAGGGGAGAGACTCACCCCTCCACTTT. Translation gives CASSPTGQGRDSPLHF. The full variable domain, its missing parts supplied by reference TRBV5-4 and TRBJ1-6, is ETGVTQSPTHLIKTRGQQVTLRCSSQSGHNTVSWYQQALGQGPQFIFQYYREEENGRGNFPPRFSGLQFPNYSSELNVNALELDDSALYLCASSPTGQGRDSPLHFGNGTRLTVT.

The chain has TRBV19 and TRBJ2-3, with TRBD2 matching 11 bases. V dropped 3 bases and J dropped 6; count of bases not matched to a gene: 5. This CDR3 is built from 15 residues. Germline values: CDR1 LNHDA, CDR2 SQIVND (reference sequence). CDR3: CASSMTSGIVDTQYF. The CDR3 nucleotides are TGTGCCAGTAGTATGACTAGCGGGATTGTTGATACGCAGTATTTT.

This clonotype was recorded at least ten times. The chain carries TRBV20-1 and TRBJ2-7; 7 nucleotides align to TRBD2. Germline assignment: CDR1 DFQATT and CDR2 SNEGSKA (reference sequence). The CDR3 has 13 residues. V lost 5 bases, J lost 0 bases, and 4 bases stayed unmatched. The CDR3, as DNA: TGCAGTGCTGAGCGGGGCAGCTCCTACGAGCAGTACTTC. Translated: CSAERGSSYEQYF.

This clonotype came up many times. DNA for the CDR3: TGTGCCAGCAGCTCCGGACAGGGGGTGTACGAGCAGTACTTC. Translated: CASSSGQGVYEQYF. The chain couples TRBV11-2 to TRBJ2-7; 10 nucleotides agree with TRBD1. CDR3 size: 14 residues. CDR1 and CDR2 (germline): SGHAT, FQNNGV. J was trimmed by 4 bases and V by 4 bases; bases with no gene match: 4.

This clonotype was found many times. V usage is TRBV10-3 and J usage is TRBJ2-7; D might be TRBD2 (6 bases). The germline CDR1 and CDR2 sequences are ENHRY and SYGVKD. Trimming pared 4 bases from V and 1 base from J, leaving 11 bases between. This CDR3 is 14 amino acids long. The DNA for the CDR3 is TGTGCCATCAGTGGGCGGGAACGTTCCTACGAGCAGTACTTC. Its translation: CAISGRERSYEQYF.

The V gene is TRBV11-1, the J gene TRBJ2-3, with 8 bases aligning to TRBD2. CDR3 length: 15 amino acids. V was clipped by 6 bases and J by 0 bases; unmatched bases: 5. Germline V gene sequence: CDR1 SGHAT, CDR2 FQDESV (reference sequence). The DNA for the CDR3 is TGTGCCAGCAGTCGTAGCGGGACTAGCACAGATACGCAGTATTTT. Amino acid sequence: CASSRSGTSTDTQYF.

This clonotype showed up many times. The chain recombines TRBV27 with TRBJ2-3, with D possibly TRBD2 on 6 matching bases. V lost 4 bases, J lost 4 bases, and 18 bases lay in between. The germline gives CDR1 MNHEY, CDR2 SMNVEV (reference sequence). The CDR3 is made up of 16 amino acids. The CDR3 loop reads CASSSPFTGVPDTQYF. The CDR3 bases are TGTGCCAGCAGTTCCCCTTTTACGGGAGTACCAGATACGCAGTATTTT.

This clonotype was detected many times. The chain has TRBV20-1 and TRBJ2-3; D is possibly TRBD2 (5 bases). V lost 0 bases and J lost 2, with 18 bases in between. The germline V gene has CDR1 DFQATT and CDR2 SNEGSKA (reference sequence). The CDR3 spans 17 residues. This CDR3 reads CSARDPGSGDFTDTQYF. CDR3 DNA sequence: TGCAGTGCTAGAGATCCGGGGAGCGGCGACTTCACAGATACGCAGTATTTT.

In the case of this clonotype: Sequence at one end of the junction differs from germline and may be a read error. The chain employs TRBV12-3 or TRBV12-4 and TRBJ1-6, with a possible D match to TRBD1 (6 bases). This CDR3 comprises 16 residues. The CDR3 DNA reads as TGTGCCAGCAGTTCCCACAGGGACGCCTATAATTTACCCCTCCACTTT. Its protein product is CASSSHRDAYNLPLHF.

Ten or more counts support this clonotype. The chain carries TRBV20-1 and TRBJ2-1; perhaps TRBD1 as D (7 bases). The germline V and J ends were trimmed by 3 bases and 4 bases, with 16 bases remaining between them. Germline V gives CDR1 DFQATT, CDR2 SNEGSKA (reference sequence). The CDR3 covers 15 residues. In DNA, the CDR3 is TGCAGTGCTAGGTCGGGGGACAGACAATACAATGAGCAGTTCTTC. This encodes CSARSGDRQYNEQFF.

The genes are TRBV12-3 or TRBV12-4 and TRBJ2-7; no clear D. Trimming stripped 1 base from V and 4 bases from J, with 11 bases between. The CDR3 spans 14 residues. This CDR3 reads CASSLEVNPYEQYF. In DNA form, the CDR3 reads TGTGCCAGCAGTTTAGAGGTTAACCCTTACGAGCAGTACTTC.

The DNA for the CDR3 is TGTGCCAGCGGGACTTACCCTCCTGGGGCCAACGTCCTGACTTTC. This gives the protein CASGTYPPGANVLTF. The V and J genes are TRBV28 and TRBJ2-6, with D possibly TRBD2 on 6 matching bases. Germline CDR1 and CDR2: MDHEN and SYDVKM. V gave up 8 bases and J gave up 2 bases, with 13 bases separating them. This CDR3 contains 15 residues.

The CDR3 coding sequence is TGTGCCAGCAGTTACTCGGACAGGGTTCGTGGGGAAAAACTGTTTTTT. This encodes CASSYSDRVRGEKLFF. The chain couples TRBV6-5 to TRBJ1-4; TRBD1 agrees at 8 bases. The CDR3 covers 16 residues. Germline CDR1 MNHEY, CDR2 SVGAGI. With V trimmed by 0 bases and J by 8 bases, 8 bases remained unmatched.

This clonotype came up many times. The genes are TRBV28 and TRBJ1-2, with D tentatively TRBD1 (6 bases). Germline V lookup: CDR1 MDHEN, CDR2 SYDVKM. The CDR3 totals 15 residues. V gave up 7 bases and J gave up 4 bases, with 19 bases separating them. The CDR3 coding sequence is TGTGCCAGCACCCCAGTGGTGGCAGGGGTCTATGGCTACACCTTC. Amino acid sequence: CASTPVVAGVYGYTF.

The chain employs TRBV5-4 and TRBJ2-1; D not resolved. Trimming pared 2 bases from V and 12 bases from J, leaving 12 bases between. Germline-derived CDR1 and CDR2 are SGHNT and YYREEE (reference sequence). There are 12 residues in the CDR3. The CDR3 coding sequence is TGTGCCAGCAGCTTCGGGCTCCACGGGCAGTTCTTC. Amino acids: CASSFGLHGQFF.

This clonotype has a count of ten or more. The chain couples TRBV12-3 or TRBV12-4 to TRBJ1-1; no reliable D call. The CDR3 has 14 residues. With 5 bases removed from V and 5 bases from J, the gap between germline ends came to 15 bases. CDR3 nucleotide sequence: TGTGCCAGCAGTCCACCCCAGGCTGTGACTGAAGCTTTCTTT. Its protein is CASSPPQAVTEAFF.